This is a list of T cell receptor beta chains from one sample in a study of cytotoxic CD8 clonotypes in ibrutinib-treated CLL. The repertoire was sequenced with immunoSEQ multiplex PCR; TCRdb's copy has only in-frame clones and lacks some. This table holds 270,000 or so clones, around 77% found once. This specimen was PBMCs, taken at disease progression, from a patient treated with ibrutinib. These receptors all come from a human donor with chronic lymphocytic leukemia. Each CDR3 is given with its conserved first and last residue. Fields, in order: clone size, D gene, V gene, J gene, CDR3 DNA, CDR3 protein. D genes are given only for firm matches. Size is omitted from some rows. Given values are once, few, many or a class for expanded clones.

abundance: -; d_gene: -; v_gene: TRBV4-2; j_gene: TRBJ2-3; CDR3nt: TGTGCCAGCAGCCAGGGATTCGGAGATACGCAGTATTTT; CDR3aa: CASSQGFGDTQYF
abundance: few; d_gene: TRBD2; v_gene: TRBV2; j_gene: TRBJ2-3; CDR3nt: TGTGCCAGCAGTGATTCGCTAGCGGGGGGCGGGGATACGCAGTATTTT; CDR3aa: CASSDSLAGGGDTQYF
abundance: -; d_gene: -; v_gene: TRBV5-1; j_gene: TRBJ2-3; CDR3nt: TGCGCCTGCGGTAGGGGCGGGAGCACAGATACGCAGTATTTT; CDR3aa: CACGRGGSTDTQYF
abundance: -; d_gene: -; v_gene: TRBV9; j_gene: TRBJ1-2; CDR3nt: TGTGCCAGCAGCGTAGGCAGGCATAACTATGGCTACACCTTC; CDR3aa: CASSVGRHNYGYTF
abundance: -; d_gene: -; v_gene: TRBV21-1; j_gene: TRBJ1-5; CDR3nt: TGTGCCAGCAGCAAAGGGGGACCGATTCCTAATCAGCCCCAGCATTTT; CDR3aa: CASSKGGPIPNQPQHF
abundance: -; d_gene: TRBD1; v_gene: TRBV15; j_gene: TRBJ2-6; CDR3nt: TGTGCCACCAGCACCGACAGGGGGGGGGCCAACGTCCTGACTTTC; CDR3aa: CATSTDRGGANVLTF
abundance: -; d_gene: -; v_gene: TRBV29-1; j_gene: TRBJ2-3; CDR3nt: TGCAGCGTTGCTGGAACAGGGACCACAGATACGCAGTATTTT; CDR3aa: CSVAGTGTTDTQYF
abundance: -; d_gene: -; v_gene: TRBV10-3; j_gene: TRBJ2-2; CDR3nt: TGTGCCATCAGTGCAGCCCCCGGGGAGCTGTTTTTT; CDR3aa: CAISAAPGELFF
abundance: -; d_gene: TRBD1; v_gene: TRBV27; j_gene: TRBJ2-1; CDR3nt: TGTGCCAGCCGCCCACCGGGACAGTTCTACAATGAGCAGTTCTTC; CDR3aa: CASRPPGQFYNEQFF
abundance: once; d_gene: -; v_gene: TRBV27; j_gene: TRBJ2-2; CDR3nt: TGTGCCGTTGGAATAATAGGACACTCGAACACCGGGGAGCTGTTTTTT; CDR3aa: CAVGIIGHSNTGELFF
abundance: -; d_gene: -; v_gene: TRBV5-1; j_gene: TRBJ2-7; CDR3nt: TGCGCCAGCAGCTTGCGCGACAGTCTCCACGAGCAGTACTTC; CDR3aa: CASSLRDSLHEQYF
abundance: many; d_gene: -; v_gene: TRBV5-4; j_gene: TRBJ1-4; CDR3nt: TGTGCCAGCAGCCAGTCGGACAGTGCAACTAATGAAAAACTGTTTTTT; CDR3aa: CASSQSDSATNEKLFF
abundance: -; d_gene: TRBD1; v_gene: TRBV4-3; j_gene: TRBJ1-2; CDR3nt: TGCGCCAGCAGCCAAGATAGGGGAACAGGGGGGAATCATGGCTACACCTTC; CDR3aa: CASSQDRGTGGNHGYTF
abundance: -; d_gene: -; v_gene: TRBV18; j_gene: TRBJ2-1; CDR3nt: TGTGCCAGCTCACCAAAGTTGGCCCAGGTGAATGAGCAGTTCTTC; CDR3aa: CASSPKLAQVNEQFF
abundance: -; d_gene: -; v_gene: TRBV5-6; j_gene: TRBJ2-7; CDR3nt: TGTGCCACCTCGGGGGACTCCTACGAGCAGTACTTC; CDR3aa: CATSGDSYEQYF
abundance: -; d_gene: -; v_gene: TRBV5-1; j_gene: TRBJ2-3; CDR3nt: TGCGCCAGCAGCTTGGGGTCTAGCCCGGGCACAGATACGCAGTATTTT; CDR3aa: CASSLGSSPGTDTQYF
abundance: few; d_gene: -; v_gene: TRBV5-6; j_gene: TRBJ1-5; CDR3nt: TGTGCCAGCAGCGAGGGAAACCAGCCCCAGCATTTT; CDR3aa: CASSEGNQPQHF
abundance: -; d_gene: TRBD2; v_gene: TRBV5-4; j_gene: TRBJ2-2; CDR3nt: TGTGCCAGCAGCTTAATAGCGGGGGCGAACACCGGGGAGCTGTTTTTT; CDR3aa: CASSLIAGANTGELFF
abundance: -; d_gene: TRBD1; v_gene: TRBV4-1; j_gene: TRBJ1-5; CDR3nt: TGCGCCAGCAGCCAACTAGACAGGGAGGATCAGCCCCAGCATTTT; CDR3aa: CASSQLDREDQPQHF
abundance: -; d_gene: -; v_gene: TRBV9; j_gene: TRBJ2-2; CDR3nt: TGTGCCAGCAGCGGCGCAGGTTACACCGGGGAGCTGTTTTTT; CDR3aa: CASSGAGYTGELFF
abundance: -; d_gene: -; v_gene: TRBV29-1; j_gene: TRBJ2-7; CDR3nt: TGCAGCGTAGCCGGACAGAGGAACTACGAGCAGTACTTC; CDR3aa: CSVAGQRNYEQYF
abundance: -; d_gene: TRBD2; v_gene: TRBV27; j_gene: TRBJ2-5; CDR3nt: TGTGCCAGCAGTTTAGGGACTAGGGGGGAGACCCAGTACTTC; CDR3aa: CASSLGTRGETQYF
abundance: -; d_gene: -; v_gene: TRBV6-4; j_gene: TRBJ1-1; CDR3nt: TGTGCCAGCAGTGACCATTGGGGAGGGGGGCGCATGAACACTGAAGCTTTCTTT; CDR3aa: CASSDHWGGGRMNTEAFF
abundance: -; d_gene: -; v_gene: TRBV7-9; j_gene: TRBJ2-2; CDR3nt: TGTGCCAGCAGCCCGGACCGCCGGGAGCTGTTTTTT; CDR3aa: CASSPDRRELFF
abundance: -; d_gene: -; v_gene: TRBV29-1; j_gene: TRBJ2-1; CDR3nt: TGCAGCGTTGCTCCCACTGGGGGAGTTGAGCAGTTCTTC; CDR3aa: CSVAPTGGVEQFF
abundance: -; d_gene: -; v_gene: TRBV9; j_gene: TRBJ1-2; CDR3nt: TGTGCCAGCAGCGTGGGGTCCGATGGCTACACCTTC; CDR3aa: CASSVGSDGYTF
abundance: few; d_gene: -; v_gene: TRBV19; j_gene: TRBJ2-5; CDR3nt: TGTGCCAGTAGTATAATGATGATCCAAGAGACCCAGTACTTC; CDR3aa: CASSIMMIQETQYF
abundance: -; d_gene: -; v_gene: TRBV28; j_gene: TRBJ1-6; CDR3nt: TGTGCCAGCAGTTTAGGTTCACCCCTCCACTTT; CDR3aa: CASSLGSPLHF
abundance: few; d_gene: -; v_gene: TRBV4-1; j_gene: TRBJ1-5; CDR3nt: TGCGCCAGCAGCCAAGGGGTCGGTCAGCCCCAGCATTTT; CDR3aa: CASSQGVGQPQHF
abundance: -; d_gene: -; v_gene: TRBV10-3; j_gene: TRBJ1-2; CDR3nt: TGTGCCATCAGAGTGGACATGAACTATGGCTACACCTTC; CDR3aa: CAIRVDMNYGYTF
abundance: -; d_gene: -; v_gene: TRBV18; j_gene: TRBJ1-1; CDR3nt: TGTGCCAGCTCACCACCCAAGAGACCGCCGCCCTATGAAGCTTTCTTT; CDR3aa: CASSPPKRPPPYEAFF
abundance: -; d_gene: -; v_gene: TRBV7-2; j_gene: TRBJ2-1; CDR3nt: TGTGCCAGCAGCTTACGGCAGGGCGGTGAGCAGTTCTTC; CDR3aa: CASSLRQGGEQFF
abundance: once; d_gene: -; v_gene: TRBV4-3; j_gene: TRBJ1-2; CDR3nt: TGCGCCAGCAGCCAAGGGGGGCCCAACTATGGCTACACCTTC; CDR3aa: CASSQGGPNYGYTF
abundance: -; d_gene: TRBD2; v_gene: TRBV5-5; j_gene: TRBJ2-7; CDR3nt: TGTGCCAGCAAAACTAGCGGGAGCCACGAGCAGTACTTC; CDR3aa: CASKTSGSHEQYF
abundance: once; d_gene: TRBD1; v_gene: TRBV2; j_gene: TRBJ2-7; CDR3nt: TGTGCCAGCAGTGAATTCCGGACAGGGGACTACGAGCAGTACTTC; CDR3aa: CASSEFRTGDYEQYF
abundance: few; d_gene: TRBD1; v_gene: TRBV28; j_gene: TRBJ2-3; CDR3nt: TGTGCCAGCACCAAACCGGGACAGAGCACAGATACGCAGTATTTT; CDR3aa: CASTKPGQSTDTQYF
abundance: -; d_gene: TRBD1; v_gene: TRBV4-1; j_gene: TRBJ2-7; CDR3nt: TGCGCCAGCAGCCAAGGAACAGGGGGCGGGTACGAGCAGTACTTC; CDR3aa: CASSQGTGGGYEQYF
abundance: -; d_gene: TRBD1; v_gene: TRBV11-2; j_gene: TRBJ1-2; CDR3nt: TGTGCCAGCAGCCCCCGCGGACAGGGCGGCTACACCTTC; CDR3aa: CASSPRGQGGYTF
abundance: -; d_gene: -; v_gene: TRBV19; j_gene: TRBJ2-3; CDR3nt: TGTGCCAGTAGTAATAATGGTGATACGCAGTATTTT; CDR3aa: CASSNNGDTQYF
abundance: -; d_gene: -; v_gene: TRBV18; j_gene: TRBJ2-5; CDR3nt: TGTGCCAGCTCACCCCGGGACTTTAAAGAGACCCAGTACTTC; CDR3aa: CASSPRDFKETQYF
abundance: few; d_gene: -; v_gene: TRBV10-3; j_gene: TRBJ1-2; CDR3nt: TGTGCCATCAGTGACATCACCCCCAATGGCTACACCTTC; CDR3aa: CAISDITPNGYTF
abundance: -; d_gene: -; v_gene: TRBV27; j_gene: TRBJ2-6; CDR3nt: TGTGCCAGCAGTTTGGTCGGAAACTCTGGGGCCAACGTCCTGACTTTC; CDR3aa: CASSLVGNSGANVLTF
abundance: -; d_gene: -; v_gene: TRBV6-5; j_gene: TRBJ1-2; CDR3nt: TGTGCCAGCAAACAGGGAAACTATGGCTACACCTTC; CDR3aa: CASKQGNYGYTF
abundance: once; d_gene: TRBD1; v_gene: TRBV5-4; j_gene: TRBJ2-7; CDR3nt: TGTGCCAGCAGCTTCGGACAGGGGGCACCCTACGAGCAGTACTTC; CDR3aa: CASSFGQGAPYEQYF
abundance: -; d_gene: -; v_gene: TRBV12-2; j_gene: TRBJ1-5; CDR3nt: TGTGCAAGTCGCTTTCTGGAACGGGGCGTAGGGTTCGGAGGTCAGCCCCAGCATTTT; CDR3aa: CASRFLERGVGFGGQPQHF
abundance: -; d_gene: -; v_gene: TRBV11-2; j_gene: TRBJ2-7; CDR3nt: TGTGCCAGCAGCTTAGTCATAATGGGATTCCCCTACGAGCAGTACTTC; CDR3aa: CASSLVIMGFPYEQYF
abundance: few; d_gene: -; v_gene: TRBV10-3; j_gene: TRBJ1-1; CDR3nt: TGTGCCATCAGTGAGTCGGGCGCCTTGAACACTGAAGCTTTCTTT; CDR3aa: CAISESGALNTEAFF
abundance: -; d_gene: -; v_gene: TRBV7-9; j_gene: TRBJ1-2; CDR3nt: TGTGCCAGCAGCGCTAGTGGGACCCACTACACCTTC; CDR3aa: CASSASGTHYTF
abundance: -; d_gene: -; v_gene: TRBV10-3; j_gene: TRBJ2-1; CDR3nt: TGTGCCATCAGTGACCTTATAGCGAATGAGCAGTTCTTC; CDR3aa: CAISDLIANEQFF
abundance: -; d_gene: -; v_gene: TRBV27; j_gene: TRBJ2-7; CDR3nt: TGTGCCAGCAGTTTAGGGACCTCCTACGAGCAGTACTTC; CDR3aa: CASSLGTSYEQYF
abundance: -; d_gene: -; v_gene: TRBV5-4; j_gene: TRBJ2-2; CDR3nt: TGTGCCAGCAGCTTGGGGGAGAACACCGGGGAGCTGTTTTTT; CDR3aa: CASSLGENTGELFF
abundance: -; d_gene: -; v_gene: TRBV6-5; j_gene: TRBJ1-2; CDR3nt: TGTGCCAGCAGCCAACGACCGGGACATGGGGATGGCTACACCTTC; CDR3aa: CASSQRPGHGDGYTF
abundance: -; d_gene: -; v_gene: TRBV15; j_gene: TRBJ2-5; CDR3nt: TGTGCCACCAGCAGGGACCAAGAGACCCAGTACTTC; CDR3aa: CATSRDQETQYF
abundance: -; d_gene: TRBD2; v_gene: TRBV4-2; j_gene: TRBJ2-1; CDR3nt: TGTGCCAGCAGCCAAGAGATCGCGGGGGGGCGGGGAGCTTTCTTC; CDR3aa: CASSQEIAGGRGAFF
abundance: few; d_gene: -; v_gene: TRBV10-1; j_gene: TRBJ2-7; CDR3nt: TGCGCCAGCAGTGACGTTGGGGGAACCTCCGACGAGCAGTACTTC; CDR3aa: CASSDVGGTSDEQYF
abundance: once; d_gene: -; v_gene: TRBV28; j_gene: TRBJ2-7; CDR3nt: TGTGCCAGCAGTGGCAGTCCGGGACTGGGCTACGAGCAGTACTTC; CDR3aa: CASSGSPGLGYEQYF
abundance: -; d_gene: -; v_gene: TRBV5-4; j_gene: TRBJ2-6; CDR3nt: TGTGCCAGCAGCTGGACGCTCTCTGGGGCCAACGTCCTGACTTTC; CDR3aa: CASSWTLSGANVLTF
abundance: -; d_gene: TRBD1; v_gene: TRBV5-5; j_gene: TRBJ2-7; CDR3nt: TGTGCCAGCAGCTTGGGCCCAGGGGGCTACGAGCAGTACTTC; CDR3aa: CASSLGPGGYEQYF
abundance: -; d_gene: -; v_gene: TRBV28; j_gene: TRBJ1-1; CDR3nt: TGTGCCAGCACCCAAAGCATGAACACTGAAGCTTTCTTT; CDR3aa: CASTQSMNTEAFF